This entry describes one T cell receptor beta chain. Antigen specificity is unknown. Specified treatment: 15 to 20 received Ad26.COV2.S at low or high dose, single or two shots; 5 received placebo; per-sample allocation not given. The samples date from day 63 after the first vaccine or placebo injection. The V segment lost 3 bases and the J segment 5 bases; nucleotides outside the gene matches: 9. Germline CDR1 SNHLY, CDR2 FYNNEI. CDR3 length: 16 residues. These data come from a study of Ad26.COV2.S vaccination and SARS-CoV-2 variants. Study results and limitations: Substantial breadth was reported for post-vaccination spike-specific CD8+ and CD4+ T cells.

Sequencing was performed with immunoSEQ multiplex PCR; in TCRdb, only in-frame clones are kept and a portion is missing. There are approximately 410,000 clones in the sample; 80% to 95% occur only once, and around 1.7% lies in the top ten. The chain has TRBV2 and TRBJ2-2, with 7 bases fitting TRBD2. This receptor was obtained from a person between 18 and 65 years old who received the Ad26.COV2.S COVID-19 vaccine or a placebo. The sample here was peripheral blood, taken in a trial of Ad26.COV2.S vaccine versus placebo. In nucleotides, the CDR3 is TGTGCCAGCAGTGAGCCGGGCGGGGGAACAACCGGGGAGCTGTTTTTT. Its protein product is CASSEPGGGTTGELFF.